Listed here are 7 T cell receptor beta chains from one sample, sequenced in a study of blood T cell repertoires in COVID-19. Assay: immunoSEQ multiplex PCR; the TCRdb copy retains only in-frame clones and omits some. Of fewer than 350,000 clones in the sample, around 90% are singletons; the top ten hold over 4%. The specimen sequenced was PBMCs or T cells enriched from blood (not recorded which). The receptors derive from a young woman with acute COVID-19.

V usage is TRBV19 and J usage is TRBJ2-1, with a weak D call TRBD1 (7 bases). The V end lost 8 bases, the J end lost 9 bases, and 8 bases lay between the germline ends. This CDR3 is built from 10 residues. Germline values: CDR1 LNHDA, CDR2 SQIVND (reference sequence). CDR3 coding DNA: TGTGCCAGTCAGGGGGGTGAGCAGTTCTTC. Translating it yields CASQGGEQFF.

The chain joins TRBV28 to TRBJ2-1; 8 bases agree with TRBD2. The germline CDR1 and CDR2 sequences are MDHEN and SYDVKM. The CDR3 extends over 15 amino acids. With 8 bases clipped from V and 5 bases from J, the junction kept 11 bases outside the gene matches. The CDR3 bases are TGTGCCAGCCGGGGGGGGGATGAAGGGAACAATGAGCAGTTCTTC. Its translation is CASRGGDEGNNEQFF.

The genes are TRBV7-7 and TRBJ2-5; TRBD1 matches at 7 bases. This CDR3 has 17 amino acids. The germline V gene has CDR1 SSHAT and CDR2 FNYEAQ (reference sequence). Losses at the gene ends were 5 bases for V and 6 bases for J; bases not matched to a gene: 18. The CDR3, as DNA: TGTGCCAGCAGCCCCTCGGGGTTGGCAGGGGGAAAAAAGACCCAGTACTTC. Protein sequence: CASSPSGLAGGKKTQYF.

The genes are TRBV5-6 and TRBJ2-3; 7 positions match TRBD2. Germline CDR1 SGHDT, CDR2 YYEEEE. J was trimmed by 4 bases and V by 5 bases; bases with no gene match: 10. The CDR3 extends over 15 amino acids. The CDR3 DNA sequence: TGTGCCAGCAGGGTGGGGCGGGAGTTGGCAGATACGCAGTATTTT. It specifies CASRVGRELADTQYF.

The chain employs TRBV5-4 and TRBJ1-3, with 9 positions matching TRBD1. Germline V gives CDR1 SGHNT, CDR2 YYREEE (reference sequence). The CDR3 covers 17 residues. Trimming removed 4 bases from V and 0 bases from J; junction bases left unmatched: 8. The CDR3 spells CASSEQGASLSGNTIYF. The CDR3 bases are TGTGCCAGCAGCGAACAGGGGGCTTCCCTCTCTGGAAACACCATATATTTT.

The J gene is TRBJ2-3, the V gene TRBV11-3, with TRBD2 matching 7 bases. Trimming cost V 3 bases and J 8 bases; bases outside gene matches: 2. CDR3 length: 12 residues. The germline V gene has CDR1 SGHNT and CDR2 YENEEA. The CDR3 reads CASSFPGGTQYF. The CDR3 region has the DNA TGTGCCAGCAGCTTCCCGGGGGGTACGCAGTATTTT.

This chain connects TRBV18 to TRBJ2-3, with TRBD2 identical over 16 bases. V shed 3 bases and J 5 bases; nucleotides not matched to a gene: 5. Germline lookup yields CDR1 KGHSH and CDR2 LQKENI. The CDR3 runs 17 residues. For the CDR3, the DNA is TGTGCCAGCTCACCTCCGGGACTAGCGGGAGGGGGAGATACGCAGTATTTT. Residues: CASSPPGLAGGGDTQYF.